The sequence of this T cell receptor beta chain was determined in a study of blood T cell repertoires in COVID-19. Study as a whole: Material from acute and convalescent COVID-19 was sourced from the United States, Italy and Spain. PBMCs, B-cell-depleted T cells, or T cells were the source of the cDNA or gDNA that made up the material.

Seattle patient enrollment occurred during active infection, with longitudinal follow-up thereafter. The CDR3 spans 15 residues. The trim removed 2 bases at V and 1 base at J, leaving 4 bases unmatched. Germline V gives CDR1 LGHDT, CDR2 YNNKEL (reference sequence). The repertoire was sequenced with immunoSEQ multiplex PCR; TCRdb's copy has only in-frame clones and lacks some. The data show about 220,000 clones, with 70% to 90% seen just once and 2% to 3% held by the top ten. The sample consisted of peripheral blood. The chain links TRBV3-1 (or the pseudogene TRBV3-2) to TRBJ1-2; 7 nucleotides agree with TRBD1. The sequence was collected from a woman in her 70s with COVID-19, enrolled during active disease. CDR3 region: CASSQKGTVNYGYTF. The DNA of the CDR3 is TGTGCCAGCAGCCAAAAAGGGACAGTTAACTATGGCTACACCTTC.